This T cell receptor (beta chain) stems from a study of T cell responses to AZD1222 COVID-19 vaccine. General study results and limits: Clonal diversity may have been underestimated, and the donors were mostly white British, with more females than males.

Measured with immunoSEQ multiplex PCR; TCRdb has only the in-frame clones, and not every one. The data show some 130,000 clones, approximately 92% seen once. Germline-derived CDR1 and CDR2 are LGHDT and YNNKEL (reference sequence). CDR3 length: 13 amino acids. Trimming removed 5 bases at V and 1 base at J, with 8 bases between. This clone was recorded once. Its antigen remains unknown. The V gene is TRBV3-1 (or the pseudogene TRBV3-2), the J gene TRBJ1-1; D is unclear. This sequence originates from an adult who received the AZD1222 COVID-19 vaccine. Here the sequenced sample was peripheral blood, taken 28 days after the second AZD1222 dose. The CDR3 DNA follows: TGTGCCAGCAGCGATACTACGAACACTGAAGCTTTCTTT. Translating it yields CASSDTTNTEAFF.